This T cell receptor beta chain was sequenced for a study of T cell clonotyping in hematopoietic cell transplantation. Study observations and caveats: At the given depth, recipient repertoires were over 95% de novo clonotypes.

TCRdb's table, derived via immunoSEQ multiplex PCR, lists solely in-frame clones and lacks some. The repertoire holds about 16,000 clones, with 70% to 90% as singletons. About this clone: Its matching antigen is unknown.

Germline V gene sequence: CDR1 SGHRS, CDR2 YFSETQ. V gave up 0 bases and J gave up 1 base, with 12 bases separating them. The CDR3 extends over 16 amino acids. The receptor was derived from a woman aged 40-49 years in good health. Some clones in this sample may be carry-over from other donors' samples. Sequencing was performed on peripheral blood mononuclear cells. V gene TRBV5-1 combines with J gene TRBJ2-3; D is undetermined. The CDR3 spells CASSLVAVAGTDTQYF. The CDR3 nucleotides are TGCGCCAGCAGCTTGGTCGCGGTGGCGGGCACAGATACGCAGTATTTT.